The source of this T cell receptor (beta chain) is a study of T cells in Graves' hyperthyroidism and ophthalmopathy (dated by TCRdb to about 2019). Context from the whole study: Peripheral blood was collected at initial diagnosis, before any treatment. Whether ophthalmopathy could be predicted prospectively was tested in an independent validation cohort made up of under 20 hyperthyroidism patients plus 17 patients who later progressed to ophthalmopathy. TCR Vbeta CDR3 sequencing of 120 to 150 peripheral blood samples (roughly 41 ophthalmopathy, under 80 hyperthyroidism and some 17 progressor patients) is reported in the paper. Once sampling was done, hyperthyroidism patients were given methimazole at a starting dose of 30 mg daily, whereas ophthalmopathy patients were given high-dose intravenous methylprednisolone. Thyroid tissue and blood T-cell repertoires from more than 5 Graves' hyperthyroidism patients were also compared in the study. To identify TCR V-J signatures that set the groups apart, the researchers used a discovery cohort of 100 patients, made up of roughly 45 with Graves' ophthalmopathy and some 56 with stable Graves' hyperthyroidism. The roughly 94 discovery patients were randomly split 7:3 into training and test sets. Findings and caveats that apply to the study as a whole: No statistical method was used to fix the sample size in advance, and group allocation was not hidden from the investigators. Most expanded thyroid clonotypes (frequency above 0.001) were also detected in blood, suggesting blood repertoires may reflect thyroid immune responses. A model built on a 13 V-J signature distinguished ophthalmopathy from stable hyperthyroidism, reaching roughly 88% sensitivity and 81.08% specificity in cross-validation and 80%/75% in testing. During validation, the model predicted progression to ophthalmopathy a median of roughly six months ahead of onset, with more than 60% sensitivity and roughly 75% specificity.

This clonotype occurred many times. Its binding antigen is unknown. Base qualities are not provided; no much larger clone lies one nucleotide away. Reading from cysteine to phenylalanine, the CDR3 counts 13 amino acids. The DNA shown is the 39-base CDR3, in frame from base 1. V lost 6 bases and J lost 0 bases; the stretch between them is 6 bases long. Based on the germline V gene (reference sequence), the CDR1 and CDR2 sequences are MNHEY and SMNVEV. The hyperthyroidism patients were between 18 and 65 years old and newly diagnosed, with a disease duration of less than 2 months. Any patient with an uncontrolled infection, another autoimmune disease, pregnancy or lactation was excluded. Clinical symptoms, serum thyroxine and TRAb, thyroid ultrasound, and orbital computed tomography formed the basis for the diagnoses. Blood from progressor patients was drawn when they were first diagnosed with hyperthyroidism, before any ophthalmopathy symptoms appeared. PBMCs were separated from approximately 9.9 ml of fresh peripheral blood using Ficoll-Paque density gradient centrifugation. Patients classed as progressors first received a Graves' hyperthyroidism diagnosis and then went on to develop ophthalmopathy during follow-up. Total RNA was extracted using Trizol reagent, and RNA quality was assessed on an Agilent 2100 Bioanalyzer.

Amplification of TCR beta CDR3 regions was carried out from RNA transcripts. A first-round RT-PCR of the TCR CDR3 used the HTBI primer set with the Qiagen OneStep RT-PCR kit. A second multiplex PCR round built the libraries, followed by size selection and purification. The libraries were sequenced on an Illumina HiSeq2000 using paired-end 100 bp reads. The authors' pipeline ran thus. SOAPnuke was used to process the raw data, with reads discarded if the reads contained adapters or uncalled bases, had a mean Phred below 15, or lacked an exact constant-primer or identifier match. High-quality paired reads were merged using COPE v1.2.5, and each unique nucleotide sequence was defined as a clonotype. MiTCR v1.1 was used to align the clonotypes against IMGT TRBV, TRBD and TRBJ reference segments. The analysis included only V-J combinations with a frequency above 0.0001, which together covered 99% to 99.2% of the repertoires. A TCS score was defined as the ratio of F50 (clonal expansion) to E x V (chaos), with BLOSUM62-based TCRdist applied between CDR3 peptides within each V-J. Welch's t-statistics and random forest reduced around 550 V-J features to roughly 13, which were used in a naive Bayes classifier (R e1071). TCRdb ran its own pipeline on the public reads, namely fastp trimming at Q25 and MiXCR clone calling, and kept in-frame beta chains. Records with the same CDR3 protein are collapsed into one entry carrying the most frequent genes and DNA. It is TCRdb's table, rather than the study itself, that gives the V and J calls and clone size. This sample gives about 290,000 distinct CDR3 sequences in total; about 14% of them show up just once. The ten largest clones take up 7% to 8.5% of the sample.

The TCR comes from a woman aged 30 to 39 with Graves' hyperthyroidism that later progressed to Graves' ophthalmopathy. The rearranged chain carries TRBV27 and TRBJ1-5; no confident D gene assignment can be made. Sequencing was carried out using blood. The CDR3 has the sequence CASSLGSNQPQHF. The DNA is TGTGCCAGCAGCTTAGGTAGCAATCAGCCCCAGCATTTT.